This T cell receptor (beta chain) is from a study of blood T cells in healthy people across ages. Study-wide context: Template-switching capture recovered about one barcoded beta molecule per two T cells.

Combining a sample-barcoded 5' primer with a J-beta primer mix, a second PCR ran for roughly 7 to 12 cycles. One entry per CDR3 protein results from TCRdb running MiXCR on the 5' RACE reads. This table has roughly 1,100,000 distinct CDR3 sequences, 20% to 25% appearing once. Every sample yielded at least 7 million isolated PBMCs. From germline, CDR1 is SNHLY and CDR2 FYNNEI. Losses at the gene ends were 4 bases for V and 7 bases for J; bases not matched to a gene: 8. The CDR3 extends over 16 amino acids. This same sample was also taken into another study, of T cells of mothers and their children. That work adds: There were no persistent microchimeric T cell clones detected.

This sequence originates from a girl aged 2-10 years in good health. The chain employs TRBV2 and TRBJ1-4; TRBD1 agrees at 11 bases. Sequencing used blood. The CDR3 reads CASSGRTGGAGEKLFF. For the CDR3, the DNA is TGTGCCAGCAGTGGAAGGACAGGGGGCGCCGGTGAAAAACTGTTTTTT.